Below, 20 T cell receptor beta chains from the same sample are listed, as sequenced in a study of post-analysis software for immune sequencing data (dated by TCRdb to between 2014 and 2017). What the authors observed across the whole study: Significantly higher frequencies in patients than in controls were found for about five TRBV segments, including TRBV5-6, TRBV5-1 and TRBV20-1.

The library came from PCR. The reads were generated on an Illumina HiSeq 2500. Unique molecular identifiers were incorporated into TCR beta cDNA libraries to reduce PCR and sequencing biases. The public reads were run again by TCRdb, first through fastp at Q25 and then through MiXCR, and only productive beta chains were kept. Rows are unified per CDR3 protein, each entry keeping the most common DNA and genes. Across this sample there are some 690,000 distinct CDR3 sequences, with 25% to 30% seen only once. The top ten clonotypes cover approximately 0.55% of the sample. No antigen has been identified for these receptors. Sequenced: blood. All receptors derive from a girl between 10 and 17 years old with multiple sclerosis.

The rearrangement joins TRBV29-1 to TRBJ1-2; 10 bases match TRBD1. The V gene end was trimmed by 1 base and the J gene end by 7 bases; junction bases not matched to a gene: 6. The length of the CDR3 is 14 residues. Looked up from germline, CDR1 is SQVTM and CDR2 is ANQGSEA. In DNA, the CDR3 is TGCAGCGTTGAAGTAGGACAGGGGGTCACTGGCTACACCTTC. It translates to CSVEVGQGVTGYTF.

The chain has TRBV6-2 or TRBV6-3 and TRBJ2-7; 12 bases agree with TRBD2. Germline V lookup: CDR1 MNHEY, CDR2 SVGEGT. The CDR3 runs 15 residues. Trimming took 3 bases from V and 3 from J; bases not matched to a gene: 3. CDR3: CASSYPTSGGYEQYF. Here the CDR3 DNA reads TGTGCCAGCAGTTATCCGACTAGCGGGGGCTACGAGCAGTACTTC.

This clonotype was observed a few times. This rearrangement joins TRBV5-1 to TRBJ2-2; maybe TRBD2 (5 bases). The CDR3 is 16 amino acids. V lost 2 bases to trimming and J lost 1 base, with 12 bases between them. Germline V CDR1 and CDR2: SGHRS, YFSETQ. CDR3 loop: CASSFGVGMNTGELFF. CDR3 DNA: TGCGCCAGCAGCTTCGGGGTAGGGATGAACACCGGGGAGCTGTTTTTT.

This clonotype was counted between two and nine times. The chain joins TRBV25-1 to TRBJ2-1; TRBD1 matches at 9 bases. There are 10 residues in the CDR3. CDR1 and CDR2 (germline): MGHDK, SYGVNS. V trimming: 4 bases; J trimming: 15 bases; junction bases outside the gene matches: 1. The CDR3 bases are TGTGCCAGCAGTGCACAGGGGGCGTTCTTC. Translated, it gives CASSAQGAFF.

The chain links TRBV4-2 to TRBJ1-4, with D unclear. Germline CDR1 LGHNA, CDR2 YNFKEQ. Trimming removed 7 bases at V and 0 bases at J, with 15 bases between. The CDR3 covers 16 residues. The CDR3, as DNA: TGTGCCAGCACCCCCTCTAAAGGAGCAACTAATGAAAAACTGTTTTTT. It specifies CASTPSKGATNEKLFF.

The gene calls are TRBV7-2 and TRBJ2-5; 12 bases match TRBD2. The trim removed 2 bases at V and 11 bases at J, leaving 9 bases unmatched. The CDR3 sequence is 15 residues long. From germline, CDR1 is SGHTA and CDR2 FQGNSA. The CDR3 coding sequence is TGTGCCAGCAGCTTACTAGCGGGAGGGGGGAATGAGCAGTACTTC. Protein product: CASSLLAGGGNEQYF.

The V and J genes are TRBV7-2 and TRBJ2-7; D is possibly TRBD1 (6 bases). The DNA end lines up better with TRBJ2-5; the J call may be wrong. CDR3 length: 12 residues. The V gene's germline CDR1 is SGHTA and CDR2 FQGNSA. The CDR3 spells CASRQGYETQYF. The CDR3 DNA follows: TGTGCCAGCAGACAGGGCTACGAGACCCAGTACTTC.

This clonotype was observed at least ten times. The rearrangement uses TRBV7-2 and TRBJ2-1; D unresolved. The CDR3 length is 15 residues. The V and J ends lost 1 base and 0 bases respectively, with 7 bases between them. From germline, CDR1 is SGHTA and CDR2 FQGNSA. The CDR3 region has the DNA TGTGCCAGCAGCTTAGGGGTTAGCTCCTACAATGAGCAGTTCTTC. It encodes CASSLGVSSYNEQFF.

The V and J genes are TRBV5-1 and TRBJ1-2; D remains ambiguous. The CDR3 extends over 14 amino acids. The V and J ends lost 2 bases and 6 bases respectively, with 14 bases between them. Germline values: CDR1 SGHRS, CDR2 YFSETQ. In DNA form, the CDR3 reads TGCGCCAGCAGCTTCGTCGACCCGGGGAATGGCTACACCTTC. Its protein product is CASSFVDPGNGYTF.

This sequence joins TRBV20-1 and TRBJ2-1, with 9 bases matching TRBD2. The CDR3 extends over 16 amino acids. The germline CDR1 and CDR2 sequences are DFQATT and SNEGSKA (reference sequence). V trimming: 5 bases; J trimming: 5 bases; junction bases outside the gene matches: 13. The CDR3 sequence is CSAGGVVAGVDNEQFF. The CDR3 DNA reads as TGCAGTGCTGGTGGGGTGGTAGCGGGGGTCGACAATGAGCAGTTCTTC.

The chain combines TRBV6-5 with TRBJ2-2; D gene uncertain. The CDR3 is 14 amino acids. Trimming left V 1 base short and J 6 bases short, with 9 bases between. Germline CDR1 MNHEY, CDR2 SVGAGI. The CDR3 sequence is CASSYFQASGELFF. As DNA, the CDR3 is TGTGCCAGCAGTTACTTCCAGGCGTCCGGGGAGCTGTTTTTT.

With respect to this clonotype: Given a much more abundant clone one base away, this may be a read error. V is TRBV10-3 and J is TRBJ2-7; 8 positions agree with TRBD1. The DNA end is a closer match to TRBJ2-5, so the J assignment may be wrong. CDR3 length: 15 amino acids. Germline V gene sequence: CDR1 ENHRY, CDR2 SYGVKD. CDR3 in DNA: TGTGCCACCAGTGAGGGGACAGGATTCCAAGAGACCCAGTACTTC. This translates into CATSEGTGFQETQYF.

V and J are TRBV27 and TRBJ1-2, with a weak D call TRBD1 (5 bases). This CDR3 has 18 residues. In germline, CDR1 is MNHEY, CDR2 SMNVEV (reference sequence). The V end was cut by 11 bases, the J end by 0 bases, with 28 bases between. The CDR3 region has the DNA TGTGCCTCGAGCTCTAGAACCCTAGGGGTTTCTGCTAACTATGGCTACACCTTC. It translates to CASSSRTLGVSANYGYTF.

This clonotype was seen a handful of times. The chain recombines TRBV7-2 with TRBJ2-5, with 14 positions matching TRBD2. The CDR3 has 17 residues. Losses at the gene ends were 4 bases for V and 5 bases for J; bases not matched to a gene: 9. Germline-derived CDR1 and CDR2 are SGHTA and FQGNSA. The DNA for the CDR3 is TGTGCCAGCAGCTATCAGGGACTAGCGGGAGTTTGGGAGACCCAGTACTTC. The encoded protein is CASSYQGLAGVWETQYF.

This clonotype has only a few counts. CDR3 protein: CASSQSDSYYEQYF. In nucleotides, the CDR3 is TGTGCCAGCAGTCAATCGGACAGCTACTACGAGCAGTACTTC. This chain connects TRBV6-6 to TRBJ2-7; D possibly corresponds to TRBD1 (6 bases). The CDR3 spans 14 residues. Germline assignment: CDR1 MNHNY and CDR2 SVGAGI (reference sequence). V gave up 5 bases and J gave up 3 bases, with 14 bases separating them.

This clonotype was recorded a few times. The chain carries TRBV11-3 and TRBJ2-1; 8 nucleotides align to TRBD1. The CDR3 is 15 residues long. J lost 10 bases, V lost 5 bases, and 13 bases had no gene match. Germline loops: CDR1 SGHNT, CDR2 YENEEA. The CDR3 DNA reads as TGTGCCAGCAGCCCCAGGACAGGGCGCGAAATAGAGCAGTTCTTC. It codes for CASSPRTGREIEQFF.

This clonotype has a handful of counts. The chain employs TRBV20-1 and TRBJ1-2; the D is unclear. V lost 4 bases to trimming and J lost 2 bases, with 11 bases between them. CDR3 length equals 13 residues. Germline lookup yields CDR1 DFQATT and CDR2 SNEGSKA (reference sequence). The DNA for the CDR3 is TGCAGTGCTAACAATTGGAGGAACTATGGCTACACCTTC. Translation: CSANNWRNYGYTF.

The chain links TRBV7-2 to TRBJ2-1; D gene ambiguous. V lost 5 bases, J lost 6 bases, and 11 bases lay in between. Germline CDR1 and CDR2: SGHTA and FQGNSA. This CDR3 is built from 13 residues. As DNA, the CDR3 is TGTGCCAGCAGCCCCCAAGCCATCAATGAGCAGTTCTTC. The encoded protein is CASSPQAINEQFF.

This clonotype has only a few counts. The CDR3 DNA follows: TGTGCCAGCAGTTACTCCGGCAGGGTGGCGGGTGGCTACACCTTC. Amino acids: CASSYSGRVAGGYTF. The rearrangement joins TRBV6-5 to TRBJ1-2, with D tentatively TRBD1 (5 bases). Germline lookup yields CDR1 MNHEY and CDR2 SVGAGI. The germline V and J ends were trimmed by 0 bases and 7 bases, with 15 bases remaining between them. CDR3 size: 15 residues.

The chain is built from TRBV3-1 and TRBJ1-4; maybe TRBD1 (5 bases). The V end lost 7 bases, the J end lost 8 bases, and 17 bases lay between the germline ends. Germline V gene lookup returns CDR1 LGHDT and CDR2 YNNKEL (reference sequence). The CDR3 sequence is 14 residues long. CDR3 loop: CASNQRQGDEKLFF. Written as DNA, the CDR3 is TGTGCCAGCAACCAGCGTCAGGGAGACGAAAAACTGTTTTTT.